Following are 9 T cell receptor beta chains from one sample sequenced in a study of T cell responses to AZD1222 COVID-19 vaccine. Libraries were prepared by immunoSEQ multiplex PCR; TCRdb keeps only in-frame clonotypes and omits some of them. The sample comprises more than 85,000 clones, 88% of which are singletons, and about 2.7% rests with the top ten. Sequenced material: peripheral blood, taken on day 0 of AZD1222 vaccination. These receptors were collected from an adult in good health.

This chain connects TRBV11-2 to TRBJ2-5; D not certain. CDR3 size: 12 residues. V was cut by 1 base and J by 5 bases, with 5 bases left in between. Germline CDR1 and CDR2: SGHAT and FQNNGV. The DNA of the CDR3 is TGTGCCAGCAGCTTAGGGTGGGAGACCCAGTACTTC. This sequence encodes CASSLGWETQYF. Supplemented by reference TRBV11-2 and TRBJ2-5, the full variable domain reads EAGVAQSPRYKIIEKRQSVAFWCNPISGHATLYWYQQILGQGPKLLIQFQNNGVVDDSQLPKDRFSAERLKGVDSTLKIQPAKLEDSAVYLCASSLGWETQYFGPGTRLLVL.

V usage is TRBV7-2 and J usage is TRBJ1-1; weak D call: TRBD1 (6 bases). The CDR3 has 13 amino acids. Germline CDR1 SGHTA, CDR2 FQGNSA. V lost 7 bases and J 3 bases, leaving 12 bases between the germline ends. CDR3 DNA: TGTGCCAGCACCGACGGGACATACACTGAAGCTTTCTTT. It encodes CASTDGTYTEAFF. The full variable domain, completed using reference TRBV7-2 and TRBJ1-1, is GAGVSQSPSNKVTEKGKDVELRCDPISGHTALYWYRQSLGQGLEFLIYFQGNSAPDKSGLPSDRFSAERTGGSVSTLTIQRTQQEDSAVYLCASTDGTYTEAFFGQGTRLTVV.

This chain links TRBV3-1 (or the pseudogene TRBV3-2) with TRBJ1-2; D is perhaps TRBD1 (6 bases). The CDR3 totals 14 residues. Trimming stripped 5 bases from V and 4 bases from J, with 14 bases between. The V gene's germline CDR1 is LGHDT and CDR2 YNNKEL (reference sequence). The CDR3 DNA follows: TGTGCCAGCAGCACTCTCGGGGGGCGCTATGGCTACACCTTC. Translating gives CASSTLGGRYGYTF.

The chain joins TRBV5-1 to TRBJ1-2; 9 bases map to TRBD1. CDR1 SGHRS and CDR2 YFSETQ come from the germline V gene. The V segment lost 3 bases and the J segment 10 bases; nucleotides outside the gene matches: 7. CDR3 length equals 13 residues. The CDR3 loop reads CASSSRDREHYTF. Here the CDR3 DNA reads TGCGCCAGCAGCTCCCGGGACAGGGAACACTACACCTTC.

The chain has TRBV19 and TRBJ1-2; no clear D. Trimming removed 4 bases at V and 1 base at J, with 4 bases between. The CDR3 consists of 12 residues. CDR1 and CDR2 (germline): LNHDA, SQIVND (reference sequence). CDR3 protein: CASSTHNYGYTF. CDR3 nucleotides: TGTGCCAGTAGTACGCATAACTATGGCTACACCTTC.

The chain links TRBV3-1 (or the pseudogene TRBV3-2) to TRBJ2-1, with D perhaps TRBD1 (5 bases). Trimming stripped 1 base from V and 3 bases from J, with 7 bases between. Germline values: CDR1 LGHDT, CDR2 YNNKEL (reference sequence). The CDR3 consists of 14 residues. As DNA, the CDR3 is TGTGCCAGCAGCCAAGGGGGCTACTACAATGAGCAGTTCTTC. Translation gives CASSQGGYYNEQFF.

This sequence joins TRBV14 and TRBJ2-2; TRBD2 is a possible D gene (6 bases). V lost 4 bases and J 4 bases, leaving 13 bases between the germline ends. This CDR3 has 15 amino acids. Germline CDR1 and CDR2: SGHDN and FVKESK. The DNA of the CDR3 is TGTGCCAGCAGCCCCACCGGGACTTTCACCGGGGAGCTGTTTTTT. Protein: CASSPTGTFTGELFF.

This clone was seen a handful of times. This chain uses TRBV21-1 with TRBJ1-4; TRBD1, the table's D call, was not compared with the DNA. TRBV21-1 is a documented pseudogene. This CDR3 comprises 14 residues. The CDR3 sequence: CASGWTATNEKLFF. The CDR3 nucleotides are TGTGCCAGCGGGTGGACAGCTACTAATGAAAAACTGTTTTTT.

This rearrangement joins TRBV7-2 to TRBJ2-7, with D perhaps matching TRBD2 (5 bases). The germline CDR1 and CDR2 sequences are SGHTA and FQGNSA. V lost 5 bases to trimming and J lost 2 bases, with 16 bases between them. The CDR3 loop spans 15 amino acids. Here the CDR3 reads CASSTHGGLPYEQYF. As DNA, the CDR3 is TGTGCCAGCAGCACCCACGGTGGACTCCCCTACGAGCAGTACTTC.